The 3 T cell receptor beta chains presented below share a single source sample, sequenced in a study of read filtering for tumor transcriptome and immune sequencing. From approximately 430 ng of RNA, a library with molecular barcoded alpha/delta and beta/gamma adaptors was made. TCRdb used MiXCR to reprocess the reads, holding one entry per CDR3 protein. The data hold about 37,000 distinct CDR3 sequences, with 10% to 15% observed a single time. Sequencing was carried out using a population of CD138-negative cells sorted from bone marrow. The receptors here all came from a donor at least 40 years old with multiple myeloma.

About this clonotype itself: In this CDR3 the conserved last residue, phenylalanine or tryptophan, is missing, so a read error is likely. The chain combines TRBV7-2 with TRBJ2-7; TRBD1 matches 8 bases. Unmatched junction bases numbered 13, after V lost 8 bases and J lost 4 bases. The germline V gene encodes CDR1 SGHTA and CDR2 FQGNSA. The CDR3 extends over 15 amino acids. The CDR3 DNA reads as TGTGCCAGCGGCCCCTCGGACGGGACAGGTTACGAGCAGTACTCC. Translation: CASGPSDGTGYEQYS.

This clonotype was detected ten times or more. The chain combines TRBV7-2 with TRBJ2-3; D is ambiguous. The germline gives CDR1 SGHTA, CDR2 FQGNSA. With 4 bases removed from V and 6 bases from J, the gap between germline ends came to 8 bases. The CDR3 is made up of 12 amino acids. CDR3 region: CASSSPPDTQYF. CDR3 sequence (DNA): TGTGCCAGCAGCTCACCCCCGGATACGCAGTATTTT.

This clonotype was seen many times. The CDR3 is CASSLRPDTQYF. The CDR3, as DNA: TGTGCCAGCAGTTTAAGGCCCGATACGCAGTATTTT. The chain has TRBV12-3 or TRBV12-4 and TRBJ2-3; D is ambiguous. Trimming removed 2 bases from V and 6 bases from J, with 6 bases in between. The CDR3 is 12 residues long.